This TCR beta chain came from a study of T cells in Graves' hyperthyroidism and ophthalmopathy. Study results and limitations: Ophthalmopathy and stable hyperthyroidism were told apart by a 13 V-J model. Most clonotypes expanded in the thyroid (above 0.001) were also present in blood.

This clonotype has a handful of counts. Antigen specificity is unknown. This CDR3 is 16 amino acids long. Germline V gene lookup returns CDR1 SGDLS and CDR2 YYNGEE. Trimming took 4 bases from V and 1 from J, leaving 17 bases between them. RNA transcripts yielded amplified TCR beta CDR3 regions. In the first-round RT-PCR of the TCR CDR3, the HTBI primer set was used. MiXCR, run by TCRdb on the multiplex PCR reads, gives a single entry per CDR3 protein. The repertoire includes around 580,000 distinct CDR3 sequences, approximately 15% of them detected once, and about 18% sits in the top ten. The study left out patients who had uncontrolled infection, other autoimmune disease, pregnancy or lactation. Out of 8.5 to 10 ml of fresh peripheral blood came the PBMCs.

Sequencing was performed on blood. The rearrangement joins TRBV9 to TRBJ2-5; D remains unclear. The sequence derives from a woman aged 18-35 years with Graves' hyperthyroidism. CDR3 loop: CASSPSTRPGQETQYF. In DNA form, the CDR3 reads TGTGCCAGCAGCCCCTCTACCCGTCCCGGCCAAGAGACCCAGTACTTC.